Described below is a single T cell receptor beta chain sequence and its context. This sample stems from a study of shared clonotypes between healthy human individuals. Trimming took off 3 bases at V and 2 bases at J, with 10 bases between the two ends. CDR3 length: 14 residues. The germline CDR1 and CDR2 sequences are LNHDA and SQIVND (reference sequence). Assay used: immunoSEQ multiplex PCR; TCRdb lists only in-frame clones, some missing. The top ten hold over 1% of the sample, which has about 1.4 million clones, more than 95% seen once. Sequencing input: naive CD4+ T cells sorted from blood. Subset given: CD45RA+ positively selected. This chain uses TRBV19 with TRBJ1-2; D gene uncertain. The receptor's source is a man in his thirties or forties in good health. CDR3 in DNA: TGTGCCAGTAGTATTCGGGTCATAAACTATGGCTACACCTTC. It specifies CASSIRVINYGYTF.